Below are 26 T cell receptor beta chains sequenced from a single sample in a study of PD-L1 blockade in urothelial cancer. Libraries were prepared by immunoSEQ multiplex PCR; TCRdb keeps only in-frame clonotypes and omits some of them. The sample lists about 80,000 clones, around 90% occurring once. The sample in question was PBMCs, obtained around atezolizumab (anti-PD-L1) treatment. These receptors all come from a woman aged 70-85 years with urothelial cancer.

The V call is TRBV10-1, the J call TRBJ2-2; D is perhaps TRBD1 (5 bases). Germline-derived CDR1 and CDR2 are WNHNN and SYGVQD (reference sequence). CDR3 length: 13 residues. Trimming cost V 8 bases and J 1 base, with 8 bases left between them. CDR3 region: CASAGLNTGELFF. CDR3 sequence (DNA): TGCGCCAGCGCAGGGTTGAACACCGGGGAGCTGTTTTTT.

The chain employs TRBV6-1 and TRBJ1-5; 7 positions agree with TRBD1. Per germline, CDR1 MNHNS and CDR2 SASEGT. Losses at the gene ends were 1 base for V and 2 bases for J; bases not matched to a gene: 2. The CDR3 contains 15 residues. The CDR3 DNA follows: TGTGCCAGCAGTGAAGACAGGGGTGGCAATCAGCCCCAGCATTTT. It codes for CASSEDRGGNQPQHF.

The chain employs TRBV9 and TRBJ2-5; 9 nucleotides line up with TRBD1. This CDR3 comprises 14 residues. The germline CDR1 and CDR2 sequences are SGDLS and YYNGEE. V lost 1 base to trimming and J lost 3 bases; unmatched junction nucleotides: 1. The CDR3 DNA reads TGTGCCAGCAGCGTACGGGACAGGGAAGAGACCCAGTACTTC. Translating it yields CASSVRDREETQYF.

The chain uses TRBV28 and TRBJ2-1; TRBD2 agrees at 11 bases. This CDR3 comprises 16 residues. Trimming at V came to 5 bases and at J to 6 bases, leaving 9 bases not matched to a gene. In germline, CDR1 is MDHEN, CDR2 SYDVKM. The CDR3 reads CASSTNSGRAPNEQFF. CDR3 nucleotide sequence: TGTGCCAGCAGTACCAATAGCGGGAGGGCCCCCAATGAGCAGTTCTTC.

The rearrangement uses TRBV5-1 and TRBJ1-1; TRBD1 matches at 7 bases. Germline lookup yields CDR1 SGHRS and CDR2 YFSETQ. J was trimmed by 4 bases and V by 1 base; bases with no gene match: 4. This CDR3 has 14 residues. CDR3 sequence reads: CASSLRGDSTEAFF. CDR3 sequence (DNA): TGCGCCAGCAGCTTGAGAGGGGACAGCACTGAAGCTTTCTTT.

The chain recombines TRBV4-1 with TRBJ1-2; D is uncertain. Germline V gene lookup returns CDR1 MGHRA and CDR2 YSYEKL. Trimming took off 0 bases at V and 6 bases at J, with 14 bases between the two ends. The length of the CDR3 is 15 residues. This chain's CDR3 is CASSQDPGLGNGYTF. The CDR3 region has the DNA TGCGCCAGCAGCCAAGATCCGGGATTGGGAAATGGCTACACCTTC.

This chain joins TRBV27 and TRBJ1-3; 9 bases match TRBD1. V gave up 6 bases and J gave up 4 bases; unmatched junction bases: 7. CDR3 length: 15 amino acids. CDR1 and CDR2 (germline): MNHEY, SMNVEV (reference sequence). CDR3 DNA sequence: TGTGCCAGCAGAAAACAGGGGGCGGGAGGAAACACCATATATTTT. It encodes CASRKQGAGGNTIYF.

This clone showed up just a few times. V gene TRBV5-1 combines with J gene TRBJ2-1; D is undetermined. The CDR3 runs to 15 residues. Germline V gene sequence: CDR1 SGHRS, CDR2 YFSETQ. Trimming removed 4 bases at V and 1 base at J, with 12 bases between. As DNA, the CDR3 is TGCGCCAGCAGCGAGGCGAGGTCTTCCTACAATGAGCAGTTCTTC. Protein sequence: CASSEARSSYNEQFF.

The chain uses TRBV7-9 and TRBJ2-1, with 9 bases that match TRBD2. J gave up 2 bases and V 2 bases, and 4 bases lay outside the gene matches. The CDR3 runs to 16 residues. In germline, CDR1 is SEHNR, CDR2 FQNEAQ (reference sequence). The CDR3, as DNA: TGTGCCAGCAGCTTATCCGGCGGGAGGGCCTACAATGAGCAGTTCTTC. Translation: CASSLSGGRAYNEQFF.

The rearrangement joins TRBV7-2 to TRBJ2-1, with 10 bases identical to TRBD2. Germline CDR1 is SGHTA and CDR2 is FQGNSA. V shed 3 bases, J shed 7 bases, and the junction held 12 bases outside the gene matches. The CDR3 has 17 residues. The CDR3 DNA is TGTGCCAGCAGCTTCCGAAGTCTGAGACTAGCGGGTAATGAGCAGTTCTTC. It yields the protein CASSFRSLRLAGNEQFF.

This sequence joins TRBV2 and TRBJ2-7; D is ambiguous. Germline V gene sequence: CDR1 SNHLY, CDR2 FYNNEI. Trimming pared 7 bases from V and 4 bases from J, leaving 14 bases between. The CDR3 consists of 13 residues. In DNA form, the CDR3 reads TGTGCCAGCACTCTCACGGCCAGGTACGAGCAGTACTTC. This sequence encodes CASTLTARYEQYF.

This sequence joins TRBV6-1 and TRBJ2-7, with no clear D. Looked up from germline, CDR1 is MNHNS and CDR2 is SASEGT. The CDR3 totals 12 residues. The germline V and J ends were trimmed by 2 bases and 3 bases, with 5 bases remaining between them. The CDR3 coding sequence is TGTGCCAGCAGTGAACACAGCTACGAGCAGTACTTC. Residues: CASSEHSYEQYF.

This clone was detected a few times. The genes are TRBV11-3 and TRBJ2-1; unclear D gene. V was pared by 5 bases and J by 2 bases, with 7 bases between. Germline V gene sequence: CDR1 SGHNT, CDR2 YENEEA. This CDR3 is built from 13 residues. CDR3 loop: CASSGGAYNEQFF. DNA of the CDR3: TGTGCCAGCAGCGGCGGAGCCTACAATGAGCAGTTCTTC.

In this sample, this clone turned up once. In nucleotides, the CDR3 is TGTGCCATCAGTGGATCGACAGGGATGAACACTGAAGCTTTCTTT. Protein product: CAISGSTGMNTEAFF. This chain uses TRBV10-3 with TRBJ1-1; 7 bases fit TRBD1. CDR1 and CDR2 (germline): ENHRY, SYGVKD. This CDR3 region has 15 residues. V trimming: 4 bases; J trimming: 0 bases; junction bases outside the gene matches: 5.

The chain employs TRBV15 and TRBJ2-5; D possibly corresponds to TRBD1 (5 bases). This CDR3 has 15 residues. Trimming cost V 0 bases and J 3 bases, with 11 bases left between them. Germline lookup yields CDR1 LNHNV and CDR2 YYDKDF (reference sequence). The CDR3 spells CATSRDFGREETQYF. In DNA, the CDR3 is TGTGCCACCAGCAGAGATTTCGGCAGGGAAGAGACCCAGTACTTC.

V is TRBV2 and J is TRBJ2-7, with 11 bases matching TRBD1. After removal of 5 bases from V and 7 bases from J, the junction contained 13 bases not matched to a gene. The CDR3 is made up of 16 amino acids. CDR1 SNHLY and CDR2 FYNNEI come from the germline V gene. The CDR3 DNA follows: TGTGCCAGCAGTCAACGACTGGACAGGGGGCTACGGGAGCAGTACTTC. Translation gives CASSQRLDRGLREQYF.

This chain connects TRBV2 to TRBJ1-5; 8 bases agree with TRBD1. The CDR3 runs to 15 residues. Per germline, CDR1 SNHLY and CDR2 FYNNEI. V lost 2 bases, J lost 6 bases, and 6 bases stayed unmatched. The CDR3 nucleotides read TGTGCCAGCAGTGAATTGGTGACAGGGGCTCAGCCCCAGCATTTT. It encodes CASSELVTGAQPQHF.

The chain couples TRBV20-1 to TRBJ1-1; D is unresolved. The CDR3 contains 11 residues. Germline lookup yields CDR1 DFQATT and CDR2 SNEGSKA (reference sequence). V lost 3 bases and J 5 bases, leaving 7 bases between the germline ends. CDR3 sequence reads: CSASYGTEAFF. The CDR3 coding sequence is TGCAGTGCTAGCTACGGGACTGAAGCTTTCTTT.

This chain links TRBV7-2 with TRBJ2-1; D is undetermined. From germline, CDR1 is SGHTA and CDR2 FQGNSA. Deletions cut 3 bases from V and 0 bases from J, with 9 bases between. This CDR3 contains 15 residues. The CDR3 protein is CASSLTLSSYNEQFF. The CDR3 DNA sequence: TGTGCCAGCAGCTTGACTCTGAGCTCCTACAATGAGCAGTTCTTC.

DNA for the CDR3: TGTGCCAGTAGCCTCAGGGGGGCGTCTCTGGGCGATCAGCCCCAGCATTTT. It translates to CASSLRGASLGDQPQHF. The chain combines TRBV19 with TRBJ1-5, with TRBD1 matching over 7 bases. Germline trimming cut 6 bases from V and 5 bases from J; bases unmatched to any gene: 16. In germline, CDR1 is LNHDA, CDR2 SQIVND (reference sequence). The CDR3 is made up of 17 amino acids.

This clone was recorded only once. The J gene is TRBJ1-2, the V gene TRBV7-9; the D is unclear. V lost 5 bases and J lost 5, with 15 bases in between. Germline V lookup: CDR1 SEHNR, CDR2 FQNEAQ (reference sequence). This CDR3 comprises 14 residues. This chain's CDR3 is CASSTSLSGYGYTF. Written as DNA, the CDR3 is TGTGCCAGCAGCACCAGCCTCTCCGGGTATGGCTACACCTTC. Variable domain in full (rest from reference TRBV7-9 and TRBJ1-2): DTGVSQNPRHKITKRGQNVTFRCDPISEHNRLYWYRQTLGQGPEFLTYFQNEAQLEKSRLLSDRFSAERPKGSFSTLEIQRTEQGDSAMYLCASSTSLSGYGYTFGSGTRLTVV.

The CDR3 region has the DNA TGTGCCAGCGCCCCGGGACAGGGAATGGGGTATGGCTACACCTTC. Its translation is CASAPGQGMGYGYTF. The chain uses TRBV5-6 and TRBJ1-2, with TRBD1 matching 9 bases. The CDR3 is 15 amino acids. Germline CDR1 and CDR2: SGHDT and YYEEEE. V trimming: 7 bases; J trimming: 5 bases; junction bases outside the gene matches: 12. Using reference TRBV5-6 and TRBJ1-2 for the parts outside the CDR3, the full variable domain is DAGVTQSPTHLIKTRGQQVTLRCSPKSGHDTVSWYQQALGQGPQFIFQYYEEEERQRGNFPDRFSGHQFPNYSSELNVNALLLGDSALYLCASAPGQGMGYGYTFGSGTRLTVV.

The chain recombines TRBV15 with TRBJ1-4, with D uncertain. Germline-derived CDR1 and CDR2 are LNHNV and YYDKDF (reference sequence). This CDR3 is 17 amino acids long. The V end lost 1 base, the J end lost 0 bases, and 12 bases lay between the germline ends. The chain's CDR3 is CATSRGAQAATNEKLFF. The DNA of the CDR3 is TGTGCCACCAGCAGAGGAGCCCAGGCTGCAACTAATGAAAAACTGTTTTTT.

The CDR3 loop is CSVEVMQGARGRYF. The CDR3, as DNA: TGCAGCGTTGAGGTAATGCAGGGGGCACGAGGGAGGTACTTC. The chain uses TRBV29-1 and TRBJ2-7; 8 bases align to TRBD1. CDR3 length equals 14 residues. The V segment lost 3 bases and the J segment 12 bases; nucleotides outside the gene matches: 16. Per the germline V gene, CDR1 is SQVTM and CDR2 is ANQGSEA.

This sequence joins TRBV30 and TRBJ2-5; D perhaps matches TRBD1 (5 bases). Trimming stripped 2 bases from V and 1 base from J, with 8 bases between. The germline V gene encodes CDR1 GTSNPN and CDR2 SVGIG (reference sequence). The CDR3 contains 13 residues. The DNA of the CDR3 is TGTGCCTGGAGTCGACAGAGCCAAGAGACCCAGTACTTC. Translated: CAWSRQSQETQYF.

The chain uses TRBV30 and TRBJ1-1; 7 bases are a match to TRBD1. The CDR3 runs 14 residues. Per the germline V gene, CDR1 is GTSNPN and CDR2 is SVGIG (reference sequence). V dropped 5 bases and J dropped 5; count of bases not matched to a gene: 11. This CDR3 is CAWALRQGWTEAFF. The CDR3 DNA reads TGTGCCTGGGCCCTGAGACAGGGTTGGACTGAAGCTTTCTTT.